The TCR beta chain described here comes from a study of T cells in Graves' hyperthyroidism and ophthalmopathy. The V and J ends lost 2 bases and 7 bases respectively, with 20 bases between them. Looked up from germline, CDR1 is SGHTA and CDR2 is FQGNSA. The length of the CDR3 is 16 residues. In its sample, this clonotype was seen many times. The antigen is not known. Regions amplified from RNA transcripts were the TCR beta CDR3 regions. A first-round RT-PCR of the TCR CDR3 used the HTBI primer set. TCRdb redid the calling of the multiplex PCR reads with MiXCR, one entry per CDR3 protein. Seen here are about 210,000 distinct CDR3 sequences, over 15% observed once, and the top ten hold around 50%. Study-level findings and limits: Ophthalmopathy was separated from stable hyperthyroidism by a 13 V-J model.

This receptor was taken from a man aged 45-65 years with Graves' hyperthyroidism. Sample: blood. The V and J genes are TRBV7-2 and TRBJ1-1; a possible D gene is TRBD1 (6 bases). The CDR3 reads CASSLRPGRGRGEAFF. The CDR3 DNA sequence: TGTGCCAGCAGCTTAAGGCCGGGCAGGGGAAGAGGTGAAGCTTTCTTT.